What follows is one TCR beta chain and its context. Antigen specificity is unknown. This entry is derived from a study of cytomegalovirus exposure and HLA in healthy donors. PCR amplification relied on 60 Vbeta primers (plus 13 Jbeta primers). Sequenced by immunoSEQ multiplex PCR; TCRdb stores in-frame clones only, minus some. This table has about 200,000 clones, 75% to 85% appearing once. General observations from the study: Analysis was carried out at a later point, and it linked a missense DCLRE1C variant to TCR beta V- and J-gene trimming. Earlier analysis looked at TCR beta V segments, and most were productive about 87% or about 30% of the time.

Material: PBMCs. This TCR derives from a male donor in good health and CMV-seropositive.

Here the CDR3 reads CASSLAPDRDTEAFF. The CDR3 DNA follows: TGTGCCAGCAGCTTGGCCCCGGACAGGGACACTGAAGCTTTCTTT. The chain combines TRBV5-5 with TRBJ1-1; 8 bases match TRBD1. The V gene's germline CDR1 is SGHKS and CDR2 YYEKEE (reference sequence). With 0 bases clipped from V and 3 bases from J, the junction kept 4 bases outside the gene matches. This CDR3 spans 15 amino acids.